This T cell receptor (beta chain) was recovered during a study of blood T cells in healthy people across ages. Study observations and caveats: The donors' CMV status was not determined, possibly confounding changes in expanded clonotypes.

Alongside a J-beta primer mix, a sample-barcoded 5' primer served in a second PCR lasting about 7 to 11 cycles. Carrying 12 random nucleotides, a template-switch adaptor labeled each individual cDNA molecule. Each CDR3 protein gets one entry after TCRdb re-called the 5' RACE reads with MiXCR. The data hold over 1,200,000 distinct CDR3 sequences, with 59% observed a single time. Regarding this clonotype: Its antigen is as yet unknown.

Germline CDR1 SEHNR, CDR2 FQNEAQ (reference sequence). V gave up 5 bases and J gave up 9 bases, with 16 bases separating them. The CDR3 has 13 residues. Donors gave roughly 10 milliliters of peripheral blood apiece. The sequencing sample was made of blood. The clonotype originates from a man aged 18 to 30 in good health. V is TRBV7-9 and J is TRBJ1-1; maybe TRBD1 (6 bases). DNA for the CDR3: TGTGCCAGCAGCCACGACCCCGGGACAAAAGCTTTCTTT. It encodes CASSHDPGTKAFF.